The text below deals with one TCR beta chain. Its antigen is not known. It was version v3.0 of the immunoSEQ assay that was run at survey level. Sequencing had a target that covered about 40,000-55,000 T-cell genomes per sample. Generated by immunoSEQ multiplex PCR, the TCRdb table keeps only in-frame clones and is missing some. The sample lists about 15,000 clones; approximately 83% were seen once. The CDR3 consists of 16 residues. Germline CDR1 is MGHRA and CDR2 is YSYEKL. After removal of 3 bases from V and 8 bases from J, the junction contained 10 bases not matched to a gene. The data stem from a study of long-term antiretroviral therapy in people with HIV. Overall study results and limits: Even long-term ART left TRB diversity below transplant donor controls, despite gains. Pre-ART clonal expansions dominated every time point's repertoire. It was observed that HIV repertoires exhibited narrower CDR3 length ranges than controls.

The chain uses TRBV4-1 and TRBJ1-6; TRBD1 matches 7 bases. This sequence was found in a man aged 35 to 55 with HIV. The source material was unsorted PBMCs, sampled just before starting antiretroviral therapy. CDR3 region: CASSQDRDSPHSPLHF. CDR3 DNA: TGCGCCAGCAGCCAGGACCGGGACAGCCCTCATTCACCCCTCCACTTT.